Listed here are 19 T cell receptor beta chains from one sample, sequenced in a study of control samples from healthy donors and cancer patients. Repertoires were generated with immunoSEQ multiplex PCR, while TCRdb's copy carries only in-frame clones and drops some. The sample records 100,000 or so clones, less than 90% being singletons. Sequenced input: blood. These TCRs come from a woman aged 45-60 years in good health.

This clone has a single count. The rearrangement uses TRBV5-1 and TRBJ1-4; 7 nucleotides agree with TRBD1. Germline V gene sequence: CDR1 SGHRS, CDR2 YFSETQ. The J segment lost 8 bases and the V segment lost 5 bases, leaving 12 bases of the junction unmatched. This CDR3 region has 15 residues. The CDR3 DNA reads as TGCGCCAGCAGACCTACAGGGGTCCTAACCGAAAAACTGTTTTTT. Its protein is CASRPTGVLTEKLFF. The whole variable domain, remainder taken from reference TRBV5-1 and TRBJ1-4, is KAGVTQTPRYLIKTRGQQVTLSCSPISGHRSVSWYQQTPGQGLQFLFEYFSETQRNKGNFPGRFSGRQFSNSRSEMNVSTLELGDSALYLCASRPTGVLTEKLFFGSGTQLSVL.

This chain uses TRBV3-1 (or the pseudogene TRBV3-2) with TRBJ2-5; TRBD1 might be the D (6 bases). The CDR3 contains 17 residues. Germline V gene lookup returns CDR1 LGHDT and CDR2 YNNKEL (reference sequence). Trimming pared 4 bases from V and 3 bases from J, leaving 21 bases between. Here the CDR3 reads CASSPRGQGIREETQYF. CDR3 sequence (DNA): TGTGCCAGCAGCCCCCGGGGCCAGGGGATCAGGGAAGAGACCCAGTACTTC.

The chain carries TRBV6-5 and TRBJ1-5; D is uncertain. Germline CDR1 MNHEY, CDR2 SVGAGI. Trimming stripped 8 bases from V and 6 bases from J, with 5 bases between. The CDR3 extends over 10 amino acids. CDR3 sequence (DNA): TGTGCCAGCGCAACTCAGCCCCAGCATTTT. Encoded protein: CASATQPQHF.

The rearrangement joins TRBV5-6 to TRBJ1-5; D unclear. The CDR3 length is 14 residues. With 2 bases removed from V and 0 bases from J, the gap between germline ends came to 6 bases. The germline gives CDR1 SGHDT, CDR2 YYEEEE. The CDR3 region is CASSFLPSNQPQHF. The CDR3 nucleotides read TGTGCCAGCAGCTTCCTCCCTAGCAATCAGCCCCAGCATTTT.

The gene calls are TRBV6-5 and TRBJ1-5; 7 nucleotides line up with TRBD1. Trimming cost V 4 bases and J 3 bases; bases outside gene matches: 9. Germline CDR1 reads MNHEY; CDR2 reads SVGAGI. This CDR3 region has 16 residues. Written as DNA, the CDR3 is TGTGCCAGCAGTTCGGGACAGTTGCCGTCCAATCAGCCCCAGCATTTT. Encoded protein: CASSSGQLPSNQPQHF.

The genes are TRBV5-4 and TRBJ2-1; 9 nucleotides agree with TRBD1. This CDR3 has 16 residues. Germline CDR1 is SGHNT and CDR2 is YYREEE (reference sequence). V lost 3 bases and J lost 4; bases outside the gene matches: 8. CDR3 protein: CASSSRTTGGYNEQFF. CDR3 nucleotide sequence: TGTGCCAGCAGCTCCCGGACGACAGGGGGTTACAATGAGCAGTTCTTC. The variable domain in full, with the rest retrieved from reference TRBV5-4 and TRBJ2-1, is ETGVTQSPTHLIKTRGQQVTLRCSSQSGHNTVSWYQQALGQGPQFIFQYYREEENGRGNFPPRFSGLQFPNYSSELNVNALELDDSALYLCASSSRTTGGYNEQFFGPGTRLTVL.

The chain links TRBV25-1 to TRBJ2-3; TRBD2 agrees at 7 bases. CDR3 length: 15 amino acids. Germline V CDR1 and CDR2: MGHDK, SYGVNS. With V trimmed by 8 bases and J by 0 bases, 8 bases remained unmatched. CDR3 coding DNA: TGTGCCAGCGGAGCAGGGCGGGGGAGCACAGATACGCAGTATTTT. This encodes CASGAGRGSTDTQYF.

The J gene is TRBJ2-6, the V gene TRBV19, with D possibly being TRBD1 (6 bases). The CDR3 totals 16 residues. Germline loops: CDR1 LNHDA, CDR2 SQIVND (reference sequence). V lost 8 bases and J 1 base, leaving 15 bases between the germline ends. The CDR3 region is CASSSGQASGANVLTF. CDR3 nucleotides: TGTGCCAGTTCCTCGGGACAAGCGTCTGGGGCCAACGTCCTGACTTTC.

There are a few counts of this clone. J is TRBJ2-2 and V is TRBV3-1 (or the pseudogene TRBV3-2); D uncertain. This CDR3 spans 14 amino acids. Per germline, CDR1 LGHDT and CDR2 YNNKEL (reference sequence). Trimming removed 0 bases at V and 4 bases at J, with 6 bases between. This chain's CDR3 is CASSQELSTGELFF. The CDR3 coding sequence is TGTGCCAGCAGCCAAGAGCTGAGCACCGGGGAGCTGTTTTTT.

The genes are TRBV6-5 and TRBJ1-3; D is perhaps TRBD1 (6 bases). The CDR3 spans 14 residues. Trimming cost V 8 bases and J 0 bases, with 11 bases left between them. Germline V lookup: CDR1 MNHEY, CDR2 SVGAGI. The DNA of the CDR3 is TGTGCCAGCGCGGACAGCAGCTCTGGAAACACCATATATTTT. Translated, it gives CASADSSSGNTIYF.

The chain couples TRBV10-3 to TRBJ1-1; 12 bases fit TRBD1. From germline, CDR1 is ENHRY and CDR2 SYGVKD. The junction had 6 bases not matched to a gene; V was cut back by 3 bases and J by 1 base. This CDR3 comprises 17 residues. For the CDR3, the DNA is TGTGCCATCAGTGATGAGGGACAGGGGGCTTCGAACACTGAAGCTTTCTTT. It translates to CAISDEGQGASNTEAFF.

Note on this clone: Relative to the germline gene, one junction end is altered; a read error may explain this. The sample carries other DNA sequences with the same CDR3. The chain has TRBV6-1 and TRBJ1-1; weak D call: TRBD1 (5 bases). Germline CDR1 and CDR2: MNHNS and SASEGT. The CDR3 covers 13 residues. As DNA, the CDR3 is TGTGCCAGCAGTGAAGTGAAGGGGAGGAAAGCCTTCTTT. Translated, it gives CASSEVKGRKAFF.

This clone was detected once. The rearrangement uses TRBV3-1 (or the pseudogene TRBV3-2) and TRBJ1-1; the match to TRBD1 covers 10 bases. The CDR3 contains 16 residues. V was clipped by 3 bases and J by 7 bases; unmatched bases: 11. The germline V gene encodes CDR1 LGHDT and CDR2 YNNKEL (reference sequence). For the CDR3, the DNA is TGTGCCAGCAGCCAGGGGACAGGGGATCCTAATCGTGAAGCTTTCTTT. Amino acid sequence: CASSQGTGDPNREAFF.

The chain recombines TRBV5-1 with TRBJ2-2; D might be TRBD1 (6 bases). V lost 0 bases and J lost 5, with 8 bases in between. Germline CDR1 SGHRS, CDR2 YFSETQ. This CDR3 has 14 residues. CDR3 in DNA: TGCGCCAGCAGCTTGGAGGGGGTAACCGGGGAGCTGTTTTTT. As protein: CASSLEGVTGELFF.

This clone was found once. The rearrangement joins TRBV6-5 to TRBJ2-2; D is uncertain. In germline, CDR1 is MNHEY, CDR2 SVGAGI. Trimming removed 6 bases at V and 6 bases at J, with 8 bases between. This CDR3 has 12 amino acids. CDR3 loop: CASSRVAGELFF. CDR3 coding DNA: TGTGCCAGCAGCAGAGTGGCCGGGGAGCTGTTTTTT.

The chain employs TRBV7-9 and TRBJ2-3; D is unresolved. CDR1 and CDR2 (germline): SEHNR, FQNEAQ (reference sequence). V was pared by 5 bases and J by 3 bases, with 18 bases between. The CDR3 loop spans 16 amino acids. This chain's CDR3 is CASSRSVGFGTDTQYF. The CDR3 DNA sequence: TGTGCCAGCAGCCGTTCTGTGGGTTTTGGGACAGATACGCAGTATTTT. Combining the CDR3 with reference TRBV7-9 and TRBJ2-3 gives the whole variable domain DTGVSQNPRHKITKRGQNVTFRCDPISEHNRLYWYRQTLGQGPEFLTYFQNEAQLEKSRLLSDRFSAERPKGSFSTLEIQRTEQGDSAMYLCASSRSVGFGTDTQYFGPGTRLTVL.

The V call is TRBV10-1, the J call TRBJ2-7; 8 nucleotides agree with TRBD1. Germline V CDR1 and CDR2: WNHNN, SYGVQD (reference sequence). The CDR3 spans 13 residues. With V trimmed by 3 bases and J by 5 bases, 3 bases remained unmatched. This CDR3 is CASSDPGGHEQYF. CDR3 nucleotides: TGCGCCAGCAGTGACCCAGGGGGCCACGAGCAGTACTTC.

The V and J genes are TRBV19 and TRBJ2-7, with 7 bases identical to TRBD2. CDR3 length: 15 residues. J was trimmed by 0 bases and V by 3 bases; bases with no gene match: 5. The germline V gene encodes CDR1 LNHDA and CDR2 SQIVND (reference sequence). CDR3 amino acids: CASSMTSSSSYEQYF. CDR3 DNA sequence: TGTGCCAGTAGTATGACTAGCTCAAGCTCCTACGAGCAGTACTTC.

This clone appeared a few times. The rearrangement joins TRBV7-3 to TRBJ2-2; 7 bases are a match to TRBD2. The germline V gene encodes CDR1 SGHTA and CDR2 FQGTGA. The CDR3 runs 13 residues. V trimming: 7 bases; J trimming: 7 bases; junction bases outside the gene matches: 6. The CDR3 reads CASTPSGGGELFF. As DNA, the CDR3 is TGTGCCAGCACCCCCTCGGGGGGCGGGGAGCTGTTTTTT.